The 21 T cell receptor beta chains given below trace back to one sample, sequenced in a study of OX40 agonist ivuxolimab in advanced cancers. The table came from immunoSEQ multiplex PCR; TCRdb's copy has only in-frame clones and leaves some out. The sample holds about 85,000 clones, around nine tenths seen once. The material was CD4+ or CD8+ T cells sorted from blood, obtained in a trial of the OX40 agonist ivuxolimab. These receptor sequences come from an adult with an advanced solid tumor such as melanoma, head and neck, liver or kidney cancer.

The J gene is TRBJ2-2, the V gene TRBV7-9; weak D call: TRBD2 (6 bases). CDR1 is SEHNR and CDR2 is FQNEAQ in the germline V gene (reference sequence). The CDR3 has 16 residues. V was trimmed by 2 bases and J by 6 bases, leaving 16 bases between them. The CDR3 nucleotides read TGTGCCAGCAGCTTACCCCGGGGGTCAGGTGCCGGGGAGCTGTTTTTT. Its protein product is CASSLPRGSGAGELFF.

The chain couples TRBV6-4 to TRBJ2-2; tentatively, D is TRBD2 (5 bases). V lost 1 base and J lost 6, with 9 bases in between. The CDR3 has 14 amino acids. Per germline, CDR1 MRHNA and CDR2 SNTAGT. The CDR3 DNA sequence: TGTGCCAGCAGTGACTTCAAGGGAGCCGGGGAGCTGTTTTTT. Protein sequence: CASSDFKGAGELFF.

V gene TRBV10-2 combines with J gene TRBJ1-4; no reliable D call. This CDR3 has 11 residues. V was clipped by 3 bases and J by 11 bases, with 7 bases between them. The germline CDR1 and CDR2 sequences are WSHSY and SAAADI. Here the CDR3 DNA reads TGCGCCAGCAGTGAAGGTTTGAAACTGTTTTTT. Residues: CASSEGLKLFF.

This rearrangement joins TRBV30 to TRBJ1-4, with 10 positions matching TRBD1. Per the germline V gene, CDR1 is GTSNPN and CDR2 is SVGIG (reference sequence). CDR3 size: 13 residues. V trimming: 1 base; J trimming: 7 bases; junction bases outside the gene matches: 0. The chain's CDR3 is CAWSGDRGEKLFF. CDR3 coding DNA: TGTGCCTGGAGTGGGGACAGGGGTGAAAAACTGTTTTTT.

V gene TRBV28 combines with J gene TRBJ2-3; no firm D call. The CDR3 totals 12 residues. V lost 5 bases and J 2 bases, leaving 5 bases between the germline ends. Germline lookup yields CDR1 MDHEN and CDR2 SYDVKM. CDR3 bases: TGTGCCAGCAGTCCGGCCACAGATACGCAGTATTTT. This encodes CASSPATDTQYF. Filled out from reference TRBV28 and TRBJ2-3, the complete variable domain reads DVKVTQSSRYLVKRTGEKVFLECVQDMDHENMFWYRQDPGLGLRLIYFSYDVKMKEKGDIPEGYSVSREKKERFSLILESASTNQTSMYLCASSPATDTQYFGPGTRLTVL.

Points on this clone: The junction and the germline gene differ at one end; a read error may be behind it. In nucleotides, the CDR3 is TGTGCCAGCAGTGTGGATAGAAGAAATTCGCCCCTCCACTTT. Translated, it gives CASSVDRRNSPLHF. This chain uses TRBV2 with TRBJ1-6, with D unresolved. There are 14 residues in the CDR3. Germline V gene lookup returns CDR1 SNHLY and CDR2 FYNNEI.

The gene calls are TRBV7-8 and TRBJ2-7, with TRBD2 matching 7 bases. CDR1 SGHVS and CDR2 FQNEAQ come from the germline V gene. This CDR3 spans 15 amino acids. Losses at the gene ends were 3 bases for V and 3 bases for J; bases not matched to a gene: 8. This chain's CDR3 is CASSFSRTRNYEQYF. CDR3 nucleotides: TGTGCCAGCAGCTTCAGCAGGACTAGAAACTACGAGCAGTACTTC. The whole variable domain, filled in from reference TRBV7-8 and TRBJ2-7, reads GAGVSQSPRYKVAKRGQDVALRCDPISGHVSLFWYQQALGQGPEFLTYFQNEAQLDKSGLPSDRFFAERPEGSVSTLKIQRTQQEDSAVYLCASSFSRTRNYEQYFGPGTRLTVT.

V and J are TRBV2 and TRBJ1-1; D remains unclear. The germline V and J ends were trimmed by 7 bases and 0 bases, with 9 bases remaining between them. In germline, CDR1 is SNHLY, CDR2 FYNNEI. The CDR3 spans 13 residues. Here the CDR3 DNA reads TGTGCCAGCACAATTTGGATGAACACTGAAGCTTTCTTT. It codes for CASTIWMNTEAFF.

The chain carries TRBV5-6 and TRBJ1-2; D is possibly TRBD1 (5 bases). The CDR3 runs to 15 residues. V was shortened by 1 base and J by 4 bases, with 14 bases between the two germline ends. Germline V lookup: CDR1 SGHDT, CDR2 YYEEEE. In DNA form, the CDR3 reads TGTGCCAGCAGCTTGTTAAATACAGGCGGCTATGGCTACACCTTC. The encoded protein is CASSLLNTGGYGYTF. The whole variable domain, filled in from reference TRBV5-6 and TRBJ1-2, reads DAGVTQSPTHLIKTRGQQVTLRCSPKSGHDTVSWYQQALGQGPQFIFQYYEEEERQRGNFPDRFSGHQFPNYSSELNVNALLLGDSALYLCASSLLNTGGYGYTFGSGTRLTVV.

This clone appeared a single time. The V gene is TRBV29-1, the J gene TRBJ1-2, with D unresolved. The V gene lost 0 bases and the J gene lost 6 bases, with 8 bases spanning the gap. The CDR3 covers 12 residues. CDR1 SQVTM and CDR2 ANQGSEA come from the germline V gene. CDR3 DNA: TGCAGCGTTGAAGACAATCTCGATGGCTACACCTTC. Translated: CSVEDNLDGYTF.

This chain links TRBV6-1 with TRBJ1-1, with a tentative D call TRBD1 (6 bases). CDR1 and CDR2 from the germline V gene are MNHNS and SASEGT. The CDR3 spans 15 residues. V was pared by 7 bases and J by 3 bases, with 18 bases between. The CDR3 here is CASIRGAASDTEAFF. CDR3 nucleotides: TGTGCCAGCATACGGGGGGCGGCGTCGGACACTGAAGCTTTCTTT.

In its sample, this clone was seen once. This chain links TRBV12-5 with TRBJ2-5; D is ambiguous. The V gene's germline CDR1 is LGHNT and CDR2 FRNRAP. V shed 4 bases and J shed 5 bases, with 14 bases lying between them. The CDR3 runs to 14 residues. CDR3 coding DNA: TGTGCTAGTGGTTCCGGAGTAGGGAAGGAGACCCAGTACTTC. This gives the protein CASGSGVGKETQYF.

The chain has TRBV6-5 and TRBJ1-2; tentatively, D is TRBD1 (6 bases). CDR1 MNHEY and CDR2 SVGAGI come from the germline V gene. This CDR3 is 15 amino acids long. The V and J ends lost 0 bases and 7 bases respectively, with 15 bases between them. The CDR3 region has the DNA TGTGCCAGCAGTTACTCCGGGGGCGCTTTTCTTGGCTACACCTTC. Translation: CASSYSGGAFLGYTF.

This clone was seen a few times. The V call is TRBV5-1, the J call TRBJ1-4, with 8 bases aligning to TRBD1. The length of the CDR3 is 16 residues. V was clipped by 0 bases and J by 7 bases; unmatched bases: 8. Looked up from germline, CDR1 is SGHRS and CDR2 is YFSETQ. CDR3 loop: CASSLGQGRGSEKLFF. The CDR3 region has the DNA TGCGCCAGCAGCTTGGGACAGGGGAGAGGTAGTGAAAAACTGTTTTTT.

The rearrangement joins TRBV6-6 to TRBJ1-5, with D unresolved. Germline CDR1 MNHNY, CDR2 SVGAGI (reference sequence). The CDR3 extends over 13 amino acids. V lost 2 bases to trimming and J lost 7 bases, with 9 bases between them. This CDR3 is CASSYVGEQPQHF. DNA for the CDR3: TGTGCCAGCAGTTACGTAGGTGAACAGCCCCAGCATTTT.

The V call is TRBV15, the J call TRBJ2-7; D not resolved. The CDR3 consists of 16 residues. Germline lookup yields CDR1 LNHNV and CDR2 YYDKDF (reference sequence). Trimming took 2 bases from V and 3 from J, leaving 17 bases between them. CDR3 sequence reads: CATSRWPARAFYEQYV. CDR3 sequence (DNA): TGTGCCACCAGCAGATGGCCAGCAAGGGCCTTCTACGAGCAGTACGTC.

The rearrangement joins TRBV7-9 to TRBJ1-1; 9 bases align to TRBD1. The CDR3 is 16 residues long. Germline CDR1 reads SEHNR; CDR2 reads FQNEAQ (reference sequence). The ends lost 4 bases at V and 0 bases at J; junction bases unmatched: 6. In nucleotides, the CDR3 is TGTGCCAGCAGCTCACAGGGGGCCCTCATGAACACTGAAGCTTTCTTT. Translating it yields CASSSQGALMNTEAFF.

The chain recombines TRBV6-5 with TRBJ2-2; D is perhaps TRBD1 or TRBD2 (6 bases each). The CDR3 is 13 amino acids. V was pared by 8 bases and J by 6 bases, with 13 bases between. Germline CDR1 reads MNHEY; CDR2 reads SVGAGI. CDR3 bases: TGTGCCAGCGAGGGGGGCGCGGCCGGGGAGCTGTTTTTT. Translated, it gives CASEGGAAGELFF.

The V gene is TRBV6-6, the J gene TRBJ2-6, with 12 bases identical to TRBD1. Germline trimming cut 8 bases from V and 5 bases from J; bases unmatched to any gene: 7. Looked up from germline, CDR1 is MNHNY and CDR2 is SVGAGI (reference sequence). The CDR3 sequence is 16 residues long. In DNA, the CDR3 is TGTGCCAGCTTAGCCGGGACAGGGGGCTGGGCCAACGTCCTGACTTTC. Protein: CASLAGTGGWANVLTF.

This clone appeared once. The V and J genes are TRBV19 and TRBJ1-2; TRBD1 might be the D (5 bases). The germline gives CDR1 LNHDA, CDR2 SQIVND (reference sequence). The CDR3 is 14 amino acids. The V end lost 6 bases, the J end lost 5 bases, and 16 bases lay between the germline ends. The CDR3 DNA reads TGTGCCAGTAGATCAGGGACGGAAAGTTATGGCTACACCTTC. Protein: CASRSGTESYGYTF.

This chain links TRBV19 with TRBJ2-7; 12 bases agree with TRBD2. This CDR3 has 16 amino acids. Germline loops: CDR1 LNHDA, CDR2 SQIVND (reference sequence). The V segment lost 4 bases and the J segment 2 bases; nucleotides outside the gene matches: 6. The DNA of the CDR3 is TGTGCCAGTAGTAGTTTTGGACTAGCGGGAACCTACGAGCAGTACTTC. It translates to CASSSFGLAGTYEQYF. The full variable domain, in which reference TRBV19 and TRBJ2-7 provide the parts outside the CDR3, is DGGITQSPKYLFRKEGQNVTLSCEQNLNHDAMYWYRQDPGQGLRLIYYSQIVNDFQKGDIAEGYSVSREKKESFPLTVTSAQKNPTAFYLCASSSFGLAGTYEQYFGPGTRLTVT.